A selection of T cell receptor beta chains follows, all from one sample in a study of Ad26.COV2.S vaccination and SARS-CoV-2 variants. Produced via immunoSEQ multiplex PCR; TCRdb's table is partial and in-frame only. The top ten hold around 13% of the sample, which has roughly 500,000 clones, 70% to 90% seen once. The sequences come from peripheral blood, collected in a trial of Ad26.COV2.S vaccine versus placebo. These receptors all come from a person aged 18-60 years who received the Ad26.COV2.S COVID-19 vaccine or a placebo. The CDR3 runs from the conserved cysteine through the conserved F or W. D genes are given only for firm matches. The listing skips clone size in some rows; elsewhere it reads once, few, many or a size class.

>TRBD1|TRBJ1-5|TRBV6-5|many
TGTGCCAGCAGCAGGGGGGAGGGCAATCAGCCCCAGCATTTT
CASSRGEGNQPQHF
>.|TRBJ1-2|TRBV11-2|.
TGTGCCAGCAGCGGGGTTGTGGGCTCTGGCTACACCTTC
CASSGVVGSGYTF
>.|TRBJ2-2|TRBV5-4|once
TGTGCCAGCAGCTTGCATTCGGGCACCGGGGAGCTGTTTTTT
CASSLHSGTGELFF
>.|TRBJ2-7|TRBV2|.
TGTGCCAGCAGGGGAGTAGGGTACGAGCAGTACTTC
CASRGVGYEQYF
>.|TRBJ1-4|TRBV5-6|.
TGTGCCAGCAGCTCGGGAGTGAATGAAAAACTGTTTTTT
CASSSGVNEKLFF
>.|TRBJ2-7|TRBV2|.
TGTGCCAGCGGAGGGAGTCCCTTAGCCGAGCAGTACTTC
CASGGSPLAEQYF
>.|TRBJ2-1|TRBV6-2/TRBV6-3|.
TGTGCCAGCAGCCATAGCAGCAGCTCCTACAATGAGCAGTTCTTC
CASSHSSSSYNEQFF
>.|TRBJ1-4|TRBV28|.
TGTGCCAGCAGTTCCACCCCCCCAACTAATGAAAAACTGTTTTTT
CASSSTPPTNEKLFF
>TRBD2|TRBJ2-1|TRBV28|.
TGTGCCAGCAGCTCCTATCTAGCGGGGAATTACAATGAGCAGTTCTTC
CASSSYLAGNYNEQFF
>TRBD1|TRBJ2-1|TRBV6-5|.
TGTGCCAGCAGTACGGACAGGTCCTACAATGAGCAGTTCTTC
CASSTDRSYNEQFF
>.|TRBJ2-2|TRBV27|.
TGTGCCAGCAGTTCTGCTACTGTACGAGCCACCGGGGAGCTGTTTTTT
CASSSATVRATGELFF
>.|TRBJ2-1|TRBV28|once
TGTGCCAGCAGTTCCCAGGGTGGGGTCTACAATGAGCAGTTCTTC
CASSSQGGVYNEQFF
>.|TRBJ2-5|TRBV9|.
TGTGCCAGCAGCCCCCCCCGGTCTACAGACTACCAAGAGACCCAGTACTTC
CASSPPRSTDYQETQYF
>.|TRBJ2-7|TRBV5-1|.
TGCGCCAGCAGCTTGGGGTCCTCAAGCTCCTACGAGCAGTACTTC
CASSLGSSSSYEQYF
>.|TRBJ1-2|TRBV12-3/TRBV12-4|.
TGTGCCAGCAGTTCCGACAGGACCTATGGCTACACCTTC
CASSSDRTYGYTF
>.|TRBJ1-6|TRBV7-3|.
TGTGCCAGCAGCTTAACCGGTCCAGGGCCGGGTTCACCCCTCCACTTT
CASSLTGPGPGSPLHF
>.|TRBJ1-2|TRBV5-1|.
TGCGCCAGCAGCCCGGCAAACCCGGACTATGGCTACACCTTC
CASSPANPDYGYTF
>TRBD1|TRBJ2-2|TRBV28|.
TGTGCCAGCAGGCCCCCCGGGACAGAGTACACCGGGGAGCTGTTTTTT
CASRPPGTEYTGELFF
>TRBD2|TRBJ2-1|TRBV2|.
TGTGCCAGCAGGGGGACTAGCGGCTCCTACAATGAGCAGTTCTTC
CASRGTSGSYNEQFF
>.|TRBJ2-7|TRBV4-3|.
TGCGCCAGCAGCCAAGATCCCCTCTACGAGCAGTACTTC
CASSQDPLYEQYF
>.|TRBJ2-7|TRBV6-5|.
TGTGCCAGCAGGAGGGGCGGGATGGGGAGCTACGAGCAGTACTTC
CASRRGGMGSYEQYF
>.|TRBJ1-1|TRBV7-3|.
TGTGCCAGCAGTCCGGGGAGGGCGAACACTGAAGCTTTCTTT
CASSPGRANTEAFF
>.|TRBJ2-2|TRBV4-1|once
TGCGCCAGCGCCAAGGACAGCTCGAACACCGGGGAGCTGTTTTTT
CASAKDSSNTGELFF
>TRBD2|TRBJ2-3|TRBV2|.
TGTGCCAGCAGGGAAAGGACTAGCGGGTTGGATACGCAGTATTTT
CASRERTSGLDTQYF
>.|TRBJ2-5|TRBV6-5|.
TGTGCCAGCAGCCCACGACGGAGAGAGACCCAGTACTTC
CASSPRRRETQYF
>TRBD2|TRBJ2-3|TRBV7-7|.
TGTGCCAGCAGCTCCATAGCGGGACCCGCAGATACGCAGTATTTT
CASSSIAGPADTQYF
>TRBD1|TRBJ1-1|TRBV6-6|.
TGTGCCAGCAGGGACAGGGGGCATGGTGAAGCTTTCTTT
CASRDRGHGEAFF
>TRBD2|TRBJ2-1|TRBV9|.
TGTGCCAGCAGCGAGGGACTAGCGGCATTTCCCCCCATAACCTACAATGAGCAGTTCTTC
CASSEGLAAFPPITYNEQFF
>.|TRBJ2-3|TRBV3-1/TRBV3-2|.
TGTGCCAGCAGCCAAGTGGCCCCTACGCAGTATTTT
CASSQVAPTQYF
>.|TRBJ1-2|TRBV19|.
TGTGCCTCCAGCCCGGAGGGGGACTATGGCTACACCTTC
CASSPEGDYGYTF
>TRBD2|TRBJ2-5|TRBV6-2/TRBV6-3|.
TGTGCCAGCAGTCACGATGTACTAGCGGGAGAAGAGACCCAGTACTTC
CASSHDVLAGEETQYF
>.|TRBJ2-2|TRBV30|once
TGTGCCTGGAGTGGGGGCGATAGGACCGGGGAGCTGTTTTTT
CAWSGGDRTGELFF
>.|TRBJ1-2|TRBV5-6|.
TGTGCCAGCAGCTTACCCGACAGGCGTGCCTATGGCTACACCTTC
CASSLPDRRAYGYTF
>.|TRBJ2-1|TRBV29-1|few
TGCAGCGTTGGCCTCTACAATGAGCAGTTCTTC
CSVGLYNEQFF
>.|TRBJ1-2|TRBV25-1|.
TGTGCCAGCAGTGAATCAGGGGCCACCAAAGGCTACACCTTC
CASSESGATKGYTF
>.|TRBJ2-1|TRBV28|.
TGTGCCATCACCACTCCCCGGGGTGGACGACGGGGCAATGAGCAGTTCTTC
CAITTPRGGRRGNEQFF
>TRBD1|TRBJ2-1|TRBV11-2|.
TGTGCCAGCAGCCCCTGGACAGGGGTCGTTGAGCAGTTCTTC
CASSPWTGVVEQFF
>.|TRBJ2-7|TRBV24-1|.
TGTGCCACCAGTGACCAATCCCTCCCCTACGAGCAGTACTTC
CATSDQSLPYEQYF
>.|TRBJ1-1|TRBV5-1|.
TGCGCCAGCAGCTTGGGATTAGCCATGAACACTGAAGCTTTCTTT
CASSLGLAMNTEAFF
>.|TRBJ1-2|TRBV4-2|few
TGTGCCAGCAGCCAAGAGGTATTAGCTAACTATGGCTACACCTTC
CASSQEVLANYGYTF
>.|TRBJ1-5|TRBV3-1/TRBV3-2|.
TGTGCCACCACGACGGGATCCAATCAGCCCCAGCATTTT
CATTTGSNQPQHF
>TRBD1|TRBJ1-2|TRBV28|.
TGTGCCAGCAGCGGAGGGGGAGCCTCCAGAAAGGGGGCGCGGGATGGCTACACCTTC
CASSGGGASRKGARDGYTF
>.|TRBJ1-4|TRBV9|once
TGTGCCAGCAGCGTTGGGGGAGGTAATGAAAAACTGTTTTTT
CASSVGGGNEKLFF
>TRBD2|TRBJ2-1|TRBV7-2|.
TGTGCCAGCACCCAGACTAGCGGATACAATGAGCAGTTCTTC
CASTQTSGYNEQFF
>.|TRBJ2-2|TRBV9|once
TGTGCCAGCAGCTTCAGCAGCCAACAGTTAAACACCGGGGAGCTGTTTTTT
CASSFSSQQLNTGELFF
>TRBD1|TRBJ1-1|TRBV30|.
TGTGCCTGGGCGGGACAGATGAACACTGAAGCTTTCTTT
CAWAGQMNTEAFF
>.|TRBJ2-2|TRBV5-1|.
TGCGCCAGCAGCTTAAACGACCCTATCACCGGGGAGCTGTTTTTT
CASSLNDPITGELFF
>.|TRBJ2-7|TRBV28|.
TGTGCCAGCAGCTTGAGCTCCTACGAGCAGTACTTC
CASSLSSYEQYF
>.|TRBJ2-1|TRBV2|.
TGTGCCAGCAAACCGGGCCCCGTGAATGAGCAGTTCTTC
CASKPGPVNEQFF
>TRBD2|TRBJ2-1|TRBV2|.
TGTGCCAGCAGTGGAGCCAGCGGGGTAGTCGAGCAGTTCTTC
CASSGASGVVEQFF
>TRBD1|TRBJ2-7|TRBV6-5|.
TGTGCCACCGAGCCGCGGACAGGCTTCTACGAGCAGTACTTC
CATEPRTGFYEQYF
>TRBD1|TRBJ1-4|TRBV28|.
TGTGCCAGCCTAATCCACGGAGGGGGCGGGCGTGAAAAACTGTTTTTT
CASLIHGGGGREKLFF
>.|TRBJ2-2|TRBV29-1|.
TGCAGCGTTGGAGCAAGCGTTAACACCGGGGAGCTGTTTTTT
CSVGASVNTGELFF
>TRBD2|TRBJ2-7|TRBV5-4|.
TGTGCCAGCAGCTTGATCCGGGAGGGCTGGGGCGAGCAGTACTTC
CASSLIREGWGEQYF
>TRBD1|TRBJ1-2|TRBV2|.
TGTGCCAGCCTACCCAGCCCAGGGGGCTCTGGCTACACCTTC
CASLPSPGGSGYTF
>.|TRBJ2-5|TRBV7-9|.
TGTGCCAGCAGCTTAAGGCGCGGGGCGTCTGGGGAGACCCAGTACTTC
CASSLRRGASGETQYF
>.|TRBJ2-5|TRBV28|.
TGTGCCAGCAGACTTTCGTTTCAGGGCGACGAGACCCAGTACTTC
CASRLSFQGDETQYF